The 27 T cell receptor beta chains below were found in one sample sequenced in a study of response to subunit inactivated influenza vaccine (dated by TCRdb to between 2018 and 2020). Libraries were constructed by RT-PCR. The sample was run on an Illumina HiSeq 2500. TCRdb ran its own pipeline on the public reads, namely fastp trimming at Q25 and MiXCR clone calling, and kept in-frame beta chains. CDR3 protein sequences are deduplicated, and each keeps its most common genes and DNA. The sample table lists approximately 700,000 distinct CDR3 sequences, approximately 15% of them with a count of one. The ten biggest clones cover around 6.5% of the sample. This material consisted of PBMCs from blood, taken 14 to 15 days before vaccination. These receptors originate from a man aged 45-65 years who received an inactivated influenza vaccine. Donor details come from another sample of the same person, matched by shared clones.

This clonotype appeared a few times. The CDR3 DNA is TGTGCCAGCCGTCAGTCCGGCGTGAACACTGAAGCTTTCTTT. Its protein product is CASRQSGVNTEAFF. J is TRBJ1-1 and V is TRBV27; no definite D call. Germline assignment: CDR1 MNHEY and CDR2 SMNVEV (reference sequence). The CDR3 runs 14 residues. The V end was cut by 8 bases, the J end by 0 bases, with 13 bases between.

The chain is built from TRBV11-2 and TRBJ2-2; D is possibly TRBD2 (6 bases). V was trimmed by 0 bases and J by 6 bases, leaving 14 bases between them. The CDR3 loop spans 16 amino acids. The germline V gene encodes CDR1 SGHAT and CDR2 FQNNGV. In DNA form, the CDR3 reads TGTGCCAGCAGCTTAGACCCGGGACTGGGGGCCGGGGAGCTGTTTTTT. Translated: CASSLDPGLGAGELFF.

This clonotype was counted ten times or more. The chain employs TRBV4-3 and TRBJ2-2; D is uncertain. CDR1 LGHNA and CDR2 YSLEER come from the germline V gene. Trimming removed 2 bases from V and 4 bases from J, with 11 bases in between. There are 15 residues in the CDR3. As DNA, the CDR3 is TGCGCCAGCAGCCAACGGGCATACGGCACCGGGGAGCTGTTTTTT. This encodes CASSQRAYGTGELFF.

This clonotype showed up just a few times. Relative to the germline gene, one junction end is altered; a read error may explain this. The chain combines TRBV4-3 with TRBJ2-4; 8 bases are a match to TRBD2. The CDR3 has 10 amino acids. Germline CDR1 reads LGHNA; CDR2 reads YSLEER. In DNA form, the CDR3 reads TGCGCCAGCAGCCACGGACTAGCAAACTTC. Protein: CASSHGLANF.

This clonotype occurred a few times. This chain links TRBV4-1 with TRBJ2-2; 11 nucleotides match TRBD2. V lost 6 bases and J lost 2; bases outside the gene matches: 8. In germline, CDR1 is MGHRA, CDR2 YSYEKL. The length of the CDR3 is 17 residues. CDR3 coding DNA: TGCGCCAGCAGTATACTAGCGGGAGTAGTCAACACCGGGGAGCTGTTTTTT. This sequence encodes CASSILAGVVNTGELFF.

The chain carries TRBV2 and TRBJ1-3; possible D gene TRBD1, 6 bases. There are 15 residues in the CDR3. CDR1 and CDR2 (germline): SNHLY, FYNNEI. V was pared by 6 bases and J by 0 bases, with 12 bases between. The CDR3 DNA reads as TGTGCCAGCAGCCCGGGACATAACTCTGGAAACACCATATATTTT. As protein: CASSPGHNSGNTIYF.

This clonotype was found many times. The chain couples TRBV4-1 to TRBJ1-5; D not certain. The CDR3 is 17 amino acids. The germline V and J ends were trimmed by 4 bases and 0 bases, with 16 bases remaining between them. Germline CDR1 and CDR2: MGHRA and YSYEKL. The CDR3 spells CASSPARNGYSNQPQHF. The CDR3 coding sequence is TGCGCCAGCAGCCCCGCGAGGAATGGGTATAGCAATCAGCCCCAGCATTTT.

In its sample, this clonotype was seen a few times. The CDR3 protein is CASSRGLAGVDGTDTQYF. DNA of the CDR3: TGTGCCAGCTCGAGGGGACTAGCGGGAGTTGACGGCACAGATACGCAGTATTTT. The chain joins TRBV18 to TRBJ2-3; 14 bases line up with TRBD2. V was pared by 6 bases and J by 1 base, with 9 bases of the junction left unmatched. CDR1 and CDR2 from the germline V gene are KGHSH and LQKENI. This CDR3 spans 18 amino acids. Full variable domain (outside the CDR3, taken from reference TRBV18 and TRBJ2-3): NAGVMQNPRHLVRRRGQEARLRCSPMKGHSHVYWYRQLPEEGLKFMVYLQKENIIDESGMPKERFSAEFPKEGPSILRIQQVVRGDSAAYFCASSRGLAGVDGTDTQYFGPGTRLTVL.

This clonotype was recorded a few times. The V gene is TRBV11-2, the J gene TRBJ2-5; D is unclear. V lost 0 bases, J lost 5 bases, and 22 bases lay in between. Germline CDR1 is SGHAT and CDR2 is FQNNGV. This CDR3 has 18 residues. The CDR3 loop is CASSLERLGGIKAETQYF. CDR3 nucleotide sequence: TGTGCCAGCAGCTTAGAAAGGTTGGGCGGAATCAAGGCTGAGACCCAGTACTTC. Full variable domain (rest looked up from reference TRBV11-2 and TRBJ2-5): EAGVAQSPRYKIIEKRQSVAFWCNPISGHATLYWYQQILGQGPKLLIQFQNNGVVDDSQLPKDRFSAERLKGVDSTLKIQPAKLEDSAVYLCASSLERLGGIKAETQYFGPGTRLLVL.

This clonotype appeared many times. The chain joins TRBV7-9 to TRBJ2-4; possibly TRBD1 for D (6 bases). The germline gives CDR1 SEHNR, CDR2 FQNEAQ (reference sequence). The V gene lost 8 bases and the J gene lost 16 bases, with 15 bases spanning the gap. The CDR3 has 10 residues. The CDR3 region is CASDGGSLYF. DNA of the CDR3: TGTGCCAGCGATGGGGGCAGCCTATACTTC.

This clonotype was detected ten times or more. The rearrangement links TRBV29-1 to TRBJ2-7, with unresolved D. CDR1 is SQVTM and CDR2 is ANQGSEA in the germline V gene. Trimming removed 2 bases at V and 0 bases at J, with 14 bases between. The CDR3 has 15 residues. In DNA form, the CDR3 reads TGCAGCGTTGAATATAGACACCTGAGCTCCTACGAGCAGTACTTC. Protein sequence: CSVEYRHLSSYEQYF.

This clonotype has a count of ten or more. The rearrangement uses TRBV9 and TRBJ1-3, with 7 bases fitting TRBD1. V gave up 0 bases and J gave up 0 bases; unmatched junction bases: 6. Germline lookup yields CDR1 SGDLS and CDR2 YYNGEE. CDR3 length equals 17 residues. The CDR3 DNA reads TGTGCCAGCAGCGTAGCGGGGGGACAGCTCTCTGGAAACACCATATATTTT. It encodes CASSVAGGQLSGNTIYF.

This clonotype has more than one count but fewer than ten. The CDR3 DNA sequence: TGCGCCAGCAGCCAAGAATTTCGAGGGTTCGGCGAGCAGTACTTC. Protein product: CASSQEFRGFGEQYF. The V call is TRBV4-3, the J call TRBJ2-7; tentative D call: TRBD2 (5 bases). V was trimmed by 0 bases and J by 6 bases, leaving 15 bases between them. Germline V gives CDR1 LGHNA, CDR2 YSLEER. The length of the CDR3 is 15 residues.

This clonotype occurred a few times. The CDR3, as DNA: TGTGCCAGCAGCTCCACTGGGGGCAGGGCAACCATGAACACTGAAGCTTTCTTT. It translates to CASSSTGGRATMNTEAFF. The gene calls are TRBV7-3 and TRBJ1-1, with D possibly matching TRBD1 (6 bases). Germline CDR1 is SGHTA and CDR2 is FQGTGA. The CDR3 sequence is 18 residues long. The V end was cut by 4 bases, the J end by 0 bases, with 21 bases between.

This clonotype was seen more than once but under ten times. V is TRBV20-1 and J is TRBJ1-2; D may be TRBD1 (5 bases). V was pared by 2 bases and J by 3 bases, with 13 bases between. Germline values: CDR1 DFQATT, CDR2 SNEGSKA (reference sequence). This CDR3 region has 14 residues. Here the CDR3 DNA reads TGCAGTGCTAGACCTCAGGGAGGCGACTATGGCTACACCTTC. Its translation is CSARPQGGDYGYTF.

The CDR3 protein is CASTLTGGVQPQHF. CDR3 DNA: TGTGCCAGCACCCTAACAGGGGGCGTTCAGCCCCAGCATTTT. The chain employs TRBV6-2 or TRBV6-3 and TRBJ1-5; 9 bases align to TRBD1. Germline CDR1 is MNHEY and CDR2 is SVGEGT. The V gene end was trimmed by 7 bases and the J gene end by 6 bases; junction bases not matched to a gene: 7. The length of the CDR3 is 14 residues.

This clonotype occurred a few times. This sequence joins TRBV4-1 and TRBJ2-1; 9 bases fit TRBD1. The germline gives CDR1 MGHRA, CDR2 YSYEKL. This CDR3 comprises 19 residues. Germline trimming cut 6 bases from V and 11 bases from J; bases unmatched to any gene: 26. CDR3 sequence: CASRRQGGFPGQGSEKQFF. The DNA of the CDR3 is TGCGCCAGCAGGCGTCAGGGGGGATTTCCGGGACAGGGATCAGAAAAGCAGTTCTTC.

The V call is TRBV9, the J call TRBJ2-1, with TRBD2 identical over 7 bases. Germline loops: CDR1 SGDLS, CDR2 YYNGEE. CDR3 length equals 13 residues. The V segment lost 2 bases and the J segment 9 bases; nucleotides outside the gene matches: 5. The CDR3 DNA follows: TGTGCCAGCAGCGTCGGGGACTACGGTGAGCAGTTCTTC. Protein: CASSVGDYGEQFF.

The CDR3 loop is CASSIDHSGGIYNEQFF. The CDR3 DNA reads as TGTGCCAGTAGTATAGATCACAGCGGGGGGATCTACAATGAGCAGTTCTTC. The rearrangement uses TRBV19 and TRBJ2-1, with 9 bases aligning to TRBD2. J gave up 3 bases and V 0 bases, and 6 bases lay outside the gene matches. The CDR3 consists of 17 residues. Germline assignment: CDR1 LNHDA and CDR2 SQIVND (reference sequence).

The CDR3 DNA is TGTGCCAGCAGCTTAGCGAACGGCGGGGGGACCTACGAGCAGTACTTC. This encodes CASSLANGGGTYEQYF. The rearrangement uses TRBV7-9 and TRBJ2-7, with TRBD2 matching 8 bases. The CDR3 consists of 16 residues. Trimming removed 0 bases from V and 2 bases from J; junction bases left unmatched: 6. The germline gives CDR1 SEHNR, CDR2 FQNEAQ (reference sequence).

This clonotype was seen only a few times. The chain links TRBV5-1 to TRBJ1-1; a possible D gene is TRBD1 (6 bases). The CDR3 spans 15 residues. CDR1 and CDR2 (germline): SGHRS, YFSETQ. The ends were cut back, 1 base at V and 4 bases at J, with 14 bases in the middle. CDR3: CASSLNGGRPTEAFF. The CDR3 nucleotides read TGCGCCAGCAGCTTGAACGGGGGGCGTCCCACTGAAGCTTTCTTT.

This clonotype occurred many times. CDR3 bases: TGTGCCAGCAGTTTAACGACAAACACCCGCGACTATGGCTACACCTTC. Residues: CASSLTTNTRDYGYTF. This chain joins TRBV28 and TRBJ1-2; D gene uncertain. This CDR3 is built from 16 residues. The germline V gene has CDR1 MDHEN and CDR2 SYDVKM. V lost 2 bases and J lost 3, with 16 bases in between.

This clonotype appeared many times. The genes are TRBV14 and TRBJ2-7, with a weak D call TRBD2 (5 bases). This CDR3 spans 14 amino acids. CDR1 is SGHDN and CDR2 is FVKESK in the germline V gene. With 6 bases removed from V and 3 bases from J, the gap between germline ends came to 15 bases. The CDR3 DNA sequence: TGTGCCAGCAGTCATAGCGTCTTCGGCTACGAGCAGTACTTC. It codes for CASSHSVFGYEQYF.

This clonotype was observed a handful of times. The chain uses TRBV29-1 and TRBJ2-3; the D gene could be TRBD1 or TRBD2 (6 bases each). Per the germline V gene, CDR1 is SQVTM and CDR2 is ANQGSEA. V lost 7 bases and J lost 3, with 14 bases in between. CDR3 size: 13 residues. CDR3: CSAEGGGTDTQYF. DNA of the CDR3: TGCAGCGCCGAGGGGGGTGGGACAGATACGCAGTATTTT.

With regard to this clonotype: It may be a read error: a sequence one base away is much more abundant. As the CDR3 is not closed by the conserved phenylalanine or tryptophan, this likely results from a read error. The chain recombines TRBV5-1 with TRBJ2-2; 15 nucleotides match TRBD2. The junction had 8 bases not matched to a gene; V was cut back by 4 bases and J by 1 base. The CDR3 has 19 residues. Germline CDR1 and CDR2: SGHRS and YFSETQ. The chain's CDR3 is CASSAGTSGRIRNTGELFS. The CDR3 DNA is TGCGCCAGCAGCGCCGGGACTAGCGGGAGGATTCGGAACACCGGGGAGCTGTTTTCT.

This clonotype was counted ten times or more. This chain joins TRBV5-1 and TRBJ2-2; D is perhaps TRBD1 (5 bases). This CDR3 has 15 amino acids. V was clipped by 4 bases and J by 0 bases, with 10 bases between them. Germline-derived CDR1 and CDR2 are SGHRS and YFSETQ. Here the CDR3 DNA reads TGCGCCAGCAGCATCTGGACAACGAACACCGGGGAGCTGTTTTTT. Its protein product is CASSIWTTNTGELFF.

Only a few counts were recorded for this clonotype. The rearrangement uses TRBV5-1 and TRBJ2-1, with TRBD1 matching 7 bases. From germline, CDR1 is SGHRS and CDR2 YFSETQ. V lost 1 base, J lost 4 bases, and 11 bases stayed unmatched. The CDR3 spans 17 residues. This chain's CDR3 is CASSLKTPGTVYNEQFF. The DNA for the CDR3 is TGCGCCAGCAGCTTGAAAACCCCCGGGACAGTGTACAATGAGCAGTTCTTC.